One sample yielded the 9 T cell receptor beta chains listed below, sequenced in a study of blood T cell repertoires in COVID-19. Clones were read by immunoSEQ multiplex PCR, and TCRdb kept only the in-frame ones, dropping some. The sample gives a few hundred thousand clones, approximately 90% of which show up once; over 3.5% is in the top ten. Sample: peripheral blood. The source of these receptors is a middle-aged woman with acute or convalescent COVID-19.

This rearrangement joins TRBV24-1 to TRBJ1-5; weak D call: TRBD1 (5 bases). CDR1 KGHDR and CDR2 SFDVKD come from the germline V gene. Trimming took 9 bases from V and 2 from J, leaving 16 bases between them. This CDR3 has 15 amino acids. CDR3 DNA: TGTGCCACCCAGCAGGGCGCAGTGGGCAATCAGCCCCAGCATTTT. Translating it yields CATQQGAVGNQPQHF.

The chain has TRBV18 and TRBJ1-2, with TRBD1 as a possible D gene (5 bases). Germline V gene lookup returns CDR1 KGHSH and CDR2 LQKENI. The CDR3 runs 15 residues. V lost 5 bases to trimming and J lost 3 bases, with 16 bases between them. In DNA, the CDR3 is TGTGCCAGCTCAATCGTCGACAGTACCTACTATGGCTACACCTTC. It specifies CASSIVDSTYYGYTF.

The V gene is TRBV29-1, the J gene TRBJ1-1, with 10 bases fitting TRBD1. In germline, CDR1 is SQVTM, CDR2 ANQGSEA. The CDR3 extends over 14 amino acids. V shed 7 bases, J shed 3 bases, and the junction held 8 bases outside the gene matches. CDR3 residues: CSARGGTGDTEAFF. CDR3 DNA: TGCAGCGCCAGGGGAGGGACAGGGGACACTGAAGCTTTCTTT.

The chain combines TRBV19 with TRBJ2-2, with 12 bases lining up with TRBD1. CDR1 and CDR2 from the germline V gene are LNHDA and SQIVND (reference sequence). The J segment lost 3 bases and the V segment lost 4 bases, leaving 18 bases of the junction unmatched. This CDR3 has 21 residues. DNA for the CDR3: TGTGCCAGTAGTAATTACCCGCCGGGACAGGGGGCTTTTCGGGACACCGGGGAGCTGTTTTTT. Translation: CASSNYPPGQGAFRDTGELFF. The full variable domain, rest sourced from reference TRBV19 and TRBJ2-2, is DGGITQSPKYLFRKEGQNVTLSCEQNLNHDAMYWYRQDPGQGLRLIYYSQIVNDFQKGDIAEGYSVSREKKESFPLTVTSAQKNPTAFYLCASSNYPPGQGAFRDTGELFFGEGSRLTVL.

The V and J genes are TRBV3-1 (or the pseudogene TRBV3-2) and TRBJ1-1, with 7 bases aligning to TRBD1. CDR3 length: 15 amino acids. Germline V gene sequence: CDR1 LGHDT, CDR2 YNNKEL (reference sequence). V dropped 0 bases and J dropped 1; count of bases not matched to a gene: 2. The CDR3 DNA reads TGTGCCAGCAGCCAAGATCGGACAGGGAACACTGAAGCTTTCTTT. As protein: CASSQDRTGNTEAFF.

V and J are TRBV19 and TRBJ2-5; D is possibly TRBD1 (6 bases). Germline CDR1 reads LNHDA; CDR2 reads SQIVND (reference sequence). V was pared by 3 bases and J by 0 bases, with 14 bases between. This CDR3 has 16 residues. The CDR3 spells CASSISGRGNQETQYF. The CDR3 DNA sequence: TGTGCCAGTAGTATCTCGGGCAGGGGAAACCAAGAGACCCAGTACTTC.

V is TRBV3-1 (or the pseudogene TRBV3-2) and J is TRBJ2-3; D is ambiguous. V was cut by 1 base and J by 1 base, with 12 bases left in between. From germline, CDR1 is LGHDT and CDR2 YNNKEL (reference sequence). There are 16 residues in the CDR3. This CDR3 reads CASSQGEAERTDTQYF. CDR3 nucleotide sequence: TGTGCCAGCAGCCAAGGAGAGGCGGAGCGCACAGATACGCAGTATTTT.

V is TRBV7-9 and J is TRBJ2-3; D unresolved. CDR3 size: 13 residues. V lost 3 bases to trimming and J lost 6 bases, with 10 bases between them. Germline V gene lookup returns CDR1 SEHNR and CDR2 FQNEAQ (reference sequence). The CDR3: CASSFTAADTQYF. CDR3 sequence (DNA): TGTGCCAGCAGCTTCACCGCCGCGGATACGCAGTATTTT.

The chain has TRBV6-1 and TRBJ2-2; the match to TRBD1 covers 11 bases. The germline gives CDR1 MNHNS, CDR2 SASEGT. With V trimmed by 4 bases and J by 6 bases, 16 bases remained unmatched. The CDR3 covers 19 residues. As DNA, the CDR3 is TGTGCCAGCAGTGTTTGGGACAGGGGGATTTGGGATCCGCCCGGGGAGCTGTTTTTT. Translating it yields CASSVWDRGIWDPPGELFF.